This passage covers 10 T cell receptor beta chains from one sample sequenced in a study of Ad26.COV2.S vaccination and SARS-CoV-2 variants. The assay was immunoSEQ multiplex PCR, and TCRdb's table has in-frame clones only and misses some. The data hold approximately 450,000 clones, with 75% to 95% observed a single time. Indicated treatment: some 20 received Ad26.COV2.S at low or high dose, single or two shots; several received placebo; per-sample allocation not given. The samples date from day 63 after the first vaccine or placebo injection. Sequencing used peripheral blood, obtained in a trial of Ad26.COV2.S vaccine versus placebo. These receptors came from a person between 18 and 60 years old who received the Ad26.COV2.S COVID-19 vaccine or a placebo.

The chain has TRBV4-3 and TRBJ2-5, with 10 bases matching TRBD2. Germline trimming cut 3 bases from V and 3 bases from J; bases unmatched to any gene: 13. Per the germline V gene, CDR1 is LGHNA and CDR2 is YSLEER. This CDR3 region has 18 residues. The CDR3 reads CASSQFGRPGLAKETQYF. CDR3 bases: TGCGCCAGCAGCCAGTTCGGTCGCCCGGGACTAGCGAAAGAGACCCAGTACTTC.

This clone was recorded once. Here the CDR3 reads CASSLDSLDGNEQFF. CDR3 in DNA: TGTGCCAGCAGCCTGGACTCCCTTGACGGCAATGAGCAGTTCTTC. The chain couples TRBV6-2 or TRBV6-3 to TRBJ2-1; TRBD2 might be the D (5 bases). V was trimmed by 6 bases and J by 6 bases, leaving 18 bases between them. Germline CDR1 is MNHEY and CDR2 is SVGEGT. The CDR3 spans 15 residues.

The V call is TRBV6-5, the J call TRBJ1-2, with a tentative D call TRBD1 (6 bases). Germline V CDR1 and CDR2: MNHEY, SVGAGI. This CDR3 has 16 amino acids. Trimming shortened V by 1 base and J by 3 bases, and 15 bases separated the two germline ends. CDR3 DNA: TGTGCCAGCAGTTACTGGGGGCAGGGCGCCCACTATGGCTACACCTTC. The encoded protein is CASSYWGQGAHYGYTF.

The CDR3 sequence is CASSQNPRTGGEKLFF. The DNA of the CDR3 is TGTGCCAGCAGCCAAAACCCTCGGACAGGCGGCGAAAAACTGTTTTTT. The chain uses TRBV2 and TRBJ1-4; 7 bases are a match to TRBD1. J lost 8 bases, V lost 6 bases, and 15 bases had no gene match. Germline V gene sequence: CDR1 SNHLY, CDR2 FYNNEI. The CDR3 spans 16 residues.

The chain is built from TRBV7-9 and TRBJ1-1, with D uncertain. There are 16 residues in the CDR3. Per germline, CDR1 SEHNR and CDR2 FQNEAQ (reference sequence). Trimming took off 5 bases at V and 1 base at J, with 17 bases between the two ends. CDR3 sequence reads: CASSVPGEGANTEAFF. The CDR3 DNA reads TGTGCCAGCAGCGTCCCCGGGGAGGGCGCGAACACTGAAGCTTTCTTT.

The rearrangement joins TRBV30 to TRBJ1-6; TRBD1 might be the D (6 bases). Germline V gene data show CDR1 as GTSNPN and CDR2 as SVGIG (reference sequence). V dropped 5 bases and J dropped 7 bases, with 18 bases sitting between them. This CDR3 region has 15 residues. CDR3 sequence reads: CAWQGQPPLNSPLHF. The CDR3 coding sequence is TGTGCCTGGCAGGGGCAACCCCCCTTGAATTCACCCCTCCACTTT. Variable domain in full (rest from reference TRBV30 and TRBJ1-6): SQTIHQWPATLVQPVGSPLSLECTVEGTSNPNLYWYRQAAGRGLQLLFYSVGIGQISSEVPQNLSASRPQDRQFILSSKKLLLSDSGFYLCAWQGQPPLNSPLHFGNGTRLTVT.

The rearrangement uses TRBV28 and TRBJ2-7; the match to TRBD1 covers 9 bases. Germline V gene data show CDR1 as MDHEN and CDR2 as SYDVKM. This CDR3 has 15 residues. The junction had 7 bases not matched to a gene; V was cut back by 2 bases and J by 5 bases. CDR3 protein: CASSLAGTGSDEQYF. The CDR3 coding sequence is TGTGCCAGCAGTTTAGCCGGGACAGGGAGCGACGAGCAGTACTTC.

This clone appeared a single time. For the CDR3, the DNA is TGTGCCAGTAACTCAAGGGCTTATAGCAATCAGCCCCAGCATTTT. Protein product: CASNSRAYSNQPQHF. The J gene is TRBJ1-5, the V gene TRBV19; the D is unclear. Trimming cost V 7 bases and J 0 bases, with 13 bases left between them. The germline V gene has CDR1 LNHDA and CDR2 SQIVND (reference sequence). The CDR3 is 15 amino acids.

The V call is TRBV27, the J call TRBJ2-7; D is unclear. The CDR3 totals 15 residues. Germline CDR1 and CDR2: MNHEY and SMNVEV (reference sequence). The germline V and J ends were trimmed by 3 bases and 2 bases, with 14 bases remaining between them. The DNA of the CDR3 is TGTGCCAGCAGTTTGCGACCTAGGCCTCCCTACGAGCAGTACTTC. It encodes CASSLRPRPPYEQYF.

This clone has a handful of counts. The V gene is TRBV5-1, the J gene TRBJ2-1, with 7 positions matching TRBD2. This CDR3 is built from 16 residues. Trimming removed 0 bases from V and 1 base from J; junction bases left unmatched: 4. CDR1 is SGHRS and CDR2 is YFSETQ in the germline V gene. This CDR3 is CASSLVLAESYNEQFF. As DNA, the CDR3 is TGCGCCAGCAGCTTGGTTCTAGCGGAGTCCTACAATGAGCAGTTCTTC.